This T cell receptor beta chain was sequenced during a study of CD8 T cells in Susac syndrome. Trimming removed 7 bases from V and 2 bases from J, with 4 bases in between. CDR3 size: 10 residues. The germline V gene has CDR1 SQVTM and CDR2 ANQGSEA. cDNA came from around 0.5 to 1 ug RNA primed by random hexamers. TCRdb ran MiXCR on the immunoSEQ multiplex PCR reads and lists one entry per CDR3 protein. The sample lists about 430,000 distinct CDR3 sequences, more than 80% seen once, with around 0.12% in the top ten. Sample: CD8+ T cells from PBMCs. This TCR was sampled from a human donor with multiple sclerosis. The chain couples TRBV29-1 to TRBJ2-3; D is ambiguous. The CDR3 loop is CSGNTDTQYF. DNA for the CDR3: TGCAGCGGAAACACAGATACGCAGTATTTT.